A single count supports the clone carrying this TCR beta chain. The record originates from a study of cytomegalovirus exposure and HLA in healthy donors. The CDR3 extends over 15 amino acids. Per the germline V gene, CDR1 is MGHDK and CDR2 is SYGVNS. Trimming shortened V by 3 bases and J by 1 base, and 12 bases separated the two germline ends. Method: immunoSEQ multiplex PCR; TCRdb's copy keeps in-frame clones and lacks some. This sample has more than 120,000 clones; over 80% occur once, and the top ten carry roughly 4.3%. Sequenced input: PBMCs. The chain joins TRBV25-1 to TRBJ1-1, with no clear D. The clonotype was recovered from a man between 18 and 29 years old in good health and CMV-seropositive. The chain's CDR3 is CASSDPGGGNTEAFF. In DNA, the CDR3 is TGTGCCAGCAGTGACCCCGGCGGAGGGAACACTGAAGCTTTCTTT.